This TCR beta chain is drawn from a study of graft-versus-host responses after intestinal transplantation. About the research overall: Each patient got anti-thymocyte globulin induction, then tacrolimus and steroids for about 3 years.

With regard to this clone: The antigen is not known.

The CDR3 covers 19 residues. V lost 5 bases, J lost 4 bases, and 14 bases stayed unmatched. In germline, CDR1 is SGHTA, CDR2 FQGNSA. Study-wide results and caveats: Researchers found GvH clones in recipient marrow, and some showed up first in ileum or blood. Allograft clonal ratios (graft-versus-host to host-versus-graft) were high in patients who had graft-donor T cell macrochimerism.

Sequencing used immunoSEQ multiplex PCR; TCRdb keeps in-frame clones, though not all of them. In the table there are about 89,000 clones, roughly 91% of which are singletons. The V and J genes are TRBV7-2 and TRBJ2-2, with TRBD2 matching over 12 bases. This TCR was recovered from a human donor who received an intestinal transplant. This material consisted of unstimulated CD4+ T cells sorted from spleen or lymph node cells, taken before intestinal transplant. The CDR3 reads CASSPGGGLAGFITGELFF. The CDR3 DNA follows: TGTGCCAGCAGCCCGGGGGGAGGACTAGCGGGGTTTATCACCGGGGAGCTGTTTTTT.